These 8 T cell receptor beta chains were sequenced from one sample in a study of blood T cell repertoires in COVID-19. The protocol was immunoSEQ multiplex PCR, while the TCRdb copy is restricted to in-frame clones and leaves out a portion. Altogether around 200,000 clones are present, roughly 84% being singletons, with the ten largest covering around a sixth. Material: peripheral blood. These receptor sequences come from a person between 70 and 80 years old with COVID-19, enrolled during active disease.

The V and J genes are TRBV19 and TRBJ1-1; D is uncertain. This CDR3 has 13 amino acids. CDR1 LNHDA and CDR2 SQIVND come from the germline V gene (reference sequence). V lost 1 base to trimming and J lost 7 bases, with 10 bases between them. The CDR3 coding sequence is TGTGCCAGTAGTATAGTCGCCGACTATGAAGCTTTCTTT. This gives the protein CASSIVADYEAFF.

V gene TRBV9 combines with J gene TRBJ2-1, with 9 bases matching TRBD1. V shed 0 bases and J 7 bases; nucleotides not matched to a gene: 8. Germline values: CDR1 SGDLS, CDR2 YYNGEE. The CDR3 is made up of 16 amino acids. The CDR3, as DNA: TGTGCCAGCAGCGTAGCTCCGGGACAGGGCATAAATGAGCAGTTCTTC. It encodes CASSVAPGQGINEQFF.

The V gene is TRBV6-5, the J gene TRBJ1-1; a weak D match, TRBD1 (6 bases). Trimming shortened V by 8 bases and J by 2 bases, and 12 bases separated the two germline ends. This CDR3 region has 13 residues. Looked up from germline, CDR1 is MNHEY and CDR2 is SVGAGI. CDR3 amino acids: CASGNRVNTEAFF. CDR3 bases: TGTGCCAGCGGAAACAGGGTTAACACTGAAGCTTTCTTT.

V and J are TRBV3-1 (or the pseudogene TRBV3-2) and TRBJ1-1, with TRBD1 as a possible D gene (5 bases). Deletions cut 3 bases from V and 10 bases from J, with 9 bases between. The CDR3 loop spans 11 amino acids. The V gene's germline CDR1 is LGHDT and CDR2 YNNKEL (reference sequence). CDR3 residues: CASSQQGPAFF. The CDR3, as DNA: TGTGCCAGCAGCCAGCAGGGCCCAGCTTTCTTT.

The V and J genes are TRBV18 and TRBJ2-1, with unresolved D. Trimming shortened V by 1 base and J by 7 bases, and 5 bases separated the two germline ends. The germline CDR1 and CDR2 sequences are KGHSH and LQKENI. The CDR3 length is 12 residues. The CDR3 spells CASSPLYNEQFF. CDR3 nucleotides: TGTGCCAGCTCACCACTTTATAATGAGCAGTTCTTC.

The rearrangement links TRBV6-6 to TRBJ2-7, with 7 bases aligning to TRBD1. The V gene end was trimmed by 6 bases and the J gene end by 4 bases; junction bases not matched to a gene: 3. CDR1 and CDR2 from the germline V gene are MNHNY and SVGAGI (reference sequence). CDR3 size: 12 residues. The DNA for the CDR3 is TGTGCCAGCAGACAGGGGAATTACGAGCAGTACTTC. It translates to CASRQGNYEQYF.

The V gene is TRBV7-9, the J gene TRBJ1-5; D may be TRBD1 (6 bases). V shed 5 bases and J shed 5 bases, with 10 bases lying between them. This CDR3 is 13 amino acids long. Germline-derived CDR1 and CDR2 are SEHNR and FQNEAQ (reference sequence). In nucleotides, the CDR3 is TGTGCCAGCAGCCCACAGGGAGATCAGCCCCAGCATTTT. It specifies CASSPQGDQPQHF.

The V and J genes are TRBV2 and TRBJ2-7; perhaps TRBD1 as D (5 bases). V was cut by 5 bases and J by 7 bases, with 9 bases left in between. Germline lookup yields CDR1 SNHLY and CDR2 FYNNEI. This CDR3 region has 11 residues. As DNA, the CDR3 is TGTGCCAGCAGTCCCTGGACAGAGCAGTACTTC. It specifies CASSPWTEQYF.